Shown below are 2 T cell receptor beta chains from a single sample sequenced in a study of blood T cell repertoires in COVID-19. The protocol was immunoSEQ multiplex PCR, while the TCRdb copy is restricted to in-frame clones and leaves out a portion. The sample gives 250,000 to 350,000 clones, approximately 85% of which show up once; 0.87% is in the top ten. Sequencing used peripheral blood. The receptors were gathered from a human donor with COVID-19, enrolled during active disease. The donor label of this sample is uncertain.

V is TRBV7-2 and J is TRBJ1-5, with 10 bases identical to TRBD1. CDR1 is SGHTA and CDR2 is FQGNSA in the germline V gene. The CDR3 totals 14 residues. V lost 6 bases, J lost 6 bases, and 5 bases stayed unmatched. CDR3 in DNA: TGTGCCAGCAGTCAGACAGGGGGCGGTCAGCCCCAGCATTTT. Amino acids: CASSQTGGGQPQHF.

The V call is TRBV25-1, the J call TRBJ1-1; D gene uncertain. The CDR3 is 13 amino acids. Germline-derived CDR1 and CDR2 are MGHDK and SYGVNS. Deletions cut 6 bases from V and 5 bases from J, with 13 bases between. DNA of the CDR3: TGTGCCAGCAGGGTCTATCTTGAGACTGAAGCTTTCTTT. As protein: CASRVYLETEAFF.